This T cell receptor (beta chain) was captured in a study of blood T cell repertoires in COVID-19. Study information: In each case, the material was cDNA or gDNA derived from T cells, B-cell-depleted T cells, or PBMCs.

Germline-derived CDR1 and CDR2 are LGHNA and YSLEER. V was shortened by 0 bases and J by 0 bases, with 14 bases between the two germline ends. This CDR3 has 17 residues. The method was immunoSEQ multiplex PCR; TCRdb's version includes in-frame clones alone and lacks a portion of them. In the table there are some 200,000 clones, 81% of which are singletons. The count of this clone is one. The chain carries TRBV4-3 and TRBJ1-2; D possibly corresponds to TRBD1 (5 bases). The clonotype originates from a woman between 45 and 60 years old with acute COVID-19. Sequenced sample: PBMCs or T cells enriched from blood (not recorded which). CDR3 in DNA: TGCGCCAGCAGCCAAGATTTTGGTGACAGCCCTAACTATGGCTACACCTTC. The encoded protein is CASSQDFGDSPNYGYTF.